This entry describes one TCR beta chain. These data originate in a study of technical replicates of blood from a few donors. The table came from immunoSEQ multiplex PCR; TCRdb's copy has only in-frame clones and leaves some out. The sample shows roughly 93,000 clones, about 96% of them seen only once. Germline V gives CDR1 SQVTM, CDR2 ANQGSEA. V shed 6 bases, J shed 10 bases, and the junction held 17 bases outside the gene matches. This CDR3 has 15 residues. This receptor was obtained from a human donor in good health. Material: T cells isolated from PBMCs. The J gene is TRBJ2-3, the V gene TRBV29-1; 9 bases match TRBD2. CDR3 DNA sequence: TGCAGCGTCGGTAAGCGGGAGGTACGGGCAAGGGCGCAGTATTTT. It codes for CSVGKREVRARAQYF.